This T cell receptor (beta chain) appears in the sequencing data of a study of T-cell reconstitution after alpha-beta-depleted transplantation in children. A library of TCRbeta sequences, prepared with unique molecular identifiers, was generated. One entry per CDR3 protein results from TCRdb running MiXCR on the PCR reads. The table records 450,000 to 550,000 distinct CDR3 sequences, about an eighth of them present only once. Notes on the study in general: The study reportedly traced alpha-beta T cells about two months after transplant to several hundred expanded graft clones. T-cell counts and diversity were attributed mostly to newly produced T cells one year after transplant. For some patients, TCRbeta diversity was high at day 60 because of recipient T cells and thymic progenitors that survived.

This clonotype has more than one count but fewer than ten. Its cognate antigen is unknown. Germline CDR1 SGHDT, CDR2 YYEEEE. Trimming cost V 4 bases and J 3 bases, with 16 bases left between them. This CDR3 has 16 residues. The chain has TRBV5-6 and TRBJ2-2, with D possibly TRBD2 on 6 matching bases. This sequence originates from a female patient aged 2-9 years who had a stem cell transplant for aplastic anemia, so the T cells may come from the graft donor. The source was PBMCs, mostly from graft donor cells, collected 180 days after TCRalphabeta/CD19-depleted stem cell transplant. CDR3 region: CASSVSWGVDTGELFF. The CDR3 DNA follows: TGTGCCAGCAGCGTGAGTTGGGGGGTCGACACCGGGGAGCTGTTTTTT.